This paragraph covers one T cell receptor beta chain sequence. This clonotype has just a few counts. What antigen it recognizes has not been identified. Base qualities are missing; no much larger clone stands one base away. This entry comes from a study of immune heterogeneity within non-small cell lung tumors (dated by TCRdb to 2016 to 2018). For the wider study: Histology comprised a few squamous cell carcinomas, 10 non-squamous carcinomas and 1 tumor not otherwise specified. To look at intratumoral immune heterogeneity, the study ran whole-exome sequencing, RNA-seq and TCR beta repertoire sequencing on several spatially distinct regions taken from every NSCLC tumor. TCR repertoires were analyzed from roughly 60 tumor loci of 15 or so patients, while transcriptome data covered only 35 to 45 loci from about twelve patients. For mutant peptides 8 to 11 amino acids long, netMHCpan-3.0 predicted neoantigen binding to the HLA alleles of each patient.

V and J lose 0 bases and 0 bases, and a span of 14 bases separates them. According to the germline V gene, CDR1 reads MNHEY and CDR2 reads SVGAGI. The CDR3, cysteine through phenylalanine, is 18 amino acids long. Only CDR3 DNA remains: 54 bases, in frame from the first base. The full study reports these points: A statistically significant but moderate positive correlation (R roughly 0.33) was observed between local T-cell repertoire clonality and local tumor mutational burden. Within a given patient, the same dominant CDR3B clonotypes showed up repeatedly across loci, although different tumor locations also carried unique high-frequency clones. High-frequency TCR beta clonotypes were largely distinct between individual patients.

The TCR template was genomic DNA extracted from bulk tumor tissue, and around 610 ng of gDNA was amplified for each sample. Multiple biopsies per primary tumor were taken during surgery, spaced as far apart as possible within the tumor mass. The study cohort was described as untreated and was composed of newly diagnosed NSCLC cases undergoing curative surgery. The donors were 15 patients with newly diagnosed non-small cell lung cancer who were having surgery with curative intent. A couple of independent pathologists examined the resected tumor masses. Sequencing was performed only on DNA and RNA samples of high quality. The TCR beta CDR3 region was amplified with a multiplex PCR system whose first round of roughly 11 cycles used 32 V-gene forward primers and 13 J-gene reverse primers. First-round PCR used a QIAGEN Multiplex PCR Kit, and primer sequences were filed in Chinese patent CN105087789A. A second PCR round added Illumina universal primers using the Phusion High-Fidelity PCR Kit. The TCR libraries underwent paired-end sequencing with a read length of 151 bp on the Illumina HiSeq X Ten platform. The original pipeline was this. Reads lacking multiplex PCR primers were removed with Cutadapt, read pairs were merged with PEAR, and CDR3 regions were called with MiXCR default settings. Repertoire diversity was assessed by Shannon entropy, and clonality was calculated as one minus the Shannon entropy divided by the ln of the count of productive unique sequences. Dominant or high-frequency T-cell clones were defined as clonotypes at frequencies of at least 0.5%. The public sequencing data were trimmed at Q25 with fastp and processed into clonotypes with MiXCR by TCRdb, which kept only in-frame beta chains. Every CDR3 protein is listed once, alongside the most common genes and DNA of its rows. The authors' filters were not applied to this entry. A total of around 29,000 distinct CDR3 sequences appear in this sample, about 30% of them only once. Approximately 3.9% of the sample is in the top ten clones.

The sequence was obtained from a man aged 40-55 years with non-small cell lung cancer. The sequence is built from TRBV6-5 and TRBJ1-4, with no reliable assignment of the D segment. The specimen was lung tumor tissue. The DNA reads TGTGCCAGCAGTTACTCGATGTTATTTGATACAACTAATGAAAAACTGTTTTTT. The encoded protein is CASSYSMLFDTTNEKLFF.